This is a list of T cell receptor beta chains from one sample in a study of CD8+ T cells in alopecia areata. Repertoires were generated with immunoSEQ multiplex PCR, while TCRdb's copy carries only in-frame clones and drops some. The sample has under 350,000 clones; 58% are singletons. This sample comprised CD4+ T cells sorted from blood, obtained at week 24, from a patient treated with tofacitinib. The source is a human donor with alopecia areata. The CDR3 runs from the conserved cysteine through the conserved F or W. Fields, in order: clone size, J gene, V gene, D gene, CDR3 DNA, CDR3 protein. D genes are given only for firm matches. Clone sizes are given selectively: once, few, many, or a class where the clone is expanded.

>once|TRBJ2-3|TRBV29-1|TRBD2
TGCAGCGTTGAGGGACTAGCGGGGCGCACAGATACGCAGTATTTT
CSVEGLAGRTDTQYF
>few|TRBJ1-1|TRBV7-9|NA
TGTGCCAGCAGCTTAGCGCTGGAGAACACTGAAGCTTTCTTT
CASSLALENTEAFF
>NA|TRBJ2-1|TRBV28|TRBD2
TGTGCCAGCGGGACTAGCGAAAGCTACAATGAGCAGTTCTTC
CASGTSESYNEQFF
>NA|TRBJ1-2|TRBV18|TRBD1
TGTGCCAGCTCACCCGACAGGGACTATGGCTACACCTTC
CASSPDRDYGYTF
>NA|TRBJ2-7|TRBV29-1|NA
TGCAGCGTTGCAGTCTTGAGGGGGGTAGGCTCCTACGAGCAGTACTTC
CSVAVLRGVGSYEQYF
>once|TRBJ2-5|TRBV7-8|TRBD2
TGTGCCAGCAGCTTAGCGGGGGGACTACCTCGGGAGACCCAGTACTTC
CASSLAGGLPRETQYF
>NA|TRBJ2-3|TRBV19|TRBD1
TGTGCCAGTAGTATCGGGGAACAGGGGACAGATACGCAGTATTTT
CASSIGEQGTDTQYF
>NA|TRBJ2-5|TRBV7-2|NA
TGTGCCAGCAGCTTAGCGGTCTCTTGGGGGGAGACCCAGTACTTC
CASSLAVSWGETQYF
>NA|TRBJ1-6|TRBV4-3|NA
TGCGCCAGCAGCCCAGAGGGGAATTCACCCCTCCACTTT
CASSPEGNSPLHF
>NA|TRBJ2-3|TRBV10-3|NA
TGTGCCATCAGTGCGGTGAGTGGAGCGCCGGATACGCAGTATTTT
CAISAVSGAPDTQYF
>few|TRBJ2-7|TRBV29-1|TRBD1
TGCAGCGTTGCCCGGACAGGGAGCTCCTACGAGCAGTACTTC
CSVARTGSSYEQYF
>NA|TRBJ2-6|TRBV5-1|TRBD1
TGCGCCAGCAGCTTGGACAGGGGGCGAGGGTCTGGGGCCAACGTCCTGACTTTC
CASSLDRGRGSGANVLTF
>NA|TRBJ2-7|TRBV28|NA
TGTGCCAGCAATATACAGGGCAGCCCCTACGAGCAGTACTTC
CASNIQGSPYEQYF
>NA|TRBJ2-1|TRBV7-9|NA
TGTGCCAGCCCCAATGAGCAGTTCTTC
CASPNEQFF
>NA|TRBJ2-7|TRBV7-8|TRBD2
TGTGCCAGCAGTTCCCCAGGGGGACTAGCGGACTACGAGCAGTACTTC
CASSSPGGLADYEQYF
>NA|TRBJ2-1|TRBV4-1|NA
TGCGCCAGCAGCCAACGCAGGGGAACGATCAATGAGCAGTTCTTC
CASSQRRGTINEQFF
>few|TRBJ2-7|TRBV5-1|NA
TGCGCCAGCAGCTTGGCCTACAGCCCCTACGAGCAGTACTTC
CASSLAYSPYEQYF
>NA|TRBJ1-2|TRBV7-2|NA
TGTGCCAGCAGTCCCAGCCGGGTGTACTATGGCTACACCTTC
CASSPSRVYYGYTF
>NA|TRBJ2-7|TRBV2|NA
TGTGCCAGCAGTGAAGCGCTTCTACAGCCGTACTTC
CASSEALLQPYF
>few|TRBJ1-6|TRBV10-3|NA
TGTGCCATCAGCCTCCGCGATTACCCAAGCTCCTATAATTCACCCCTCCACTTT
CAISLRDYPSSYNSPLHF
>NA|TRBJ1-6|TRBV7-6|TRBD1
TGTGCCAGCAGCCCGAGGACAGGGTCTTATTCACCCCTCCACTTT
CASSPRTGSYSPLHF
>NA|TRBJ1-2|TRBV7-2|TRBD1
TGTGCCAGCAGCTTACAGAAGGGGGCTGGTGGCTACACCTTC
CASSLQKGAGGYTF
>NA|TRBJ2-5|TRBV4-2|TRBD2
TGTGCCAGCAGCCAAGATGGAGGCGCGGGGGAAGAGACCCAGTACTTC
CASSQDGGAGEETQYF
>NA|TRBJ2-2|TRBV5-4|NA
TGTGCCAGCAGCTTGGACCCCAGAGGGGCCGGGGAGCTGTTTTTT
CASSLDPRGAGELFF
>few|TRBJ2-7|TRBV7-9|NA
TGTGCCAGCAGCCTTCAATGGCTAGGAGGTGGCTACGAGCAGTACTTC
CASSLQWLGGGYEQYF
>few|TRBJ1-6|TRBV7-9|TRBD1
TGTGCCAGCAGCGACGGGACAGGGAGAACGAATTCACCCCTCCACTTT
CASSDGTGRTNSPLHF
>NA|TRBJ2-7|TRBV28|NA
TGTGCCAGCAGTTTAAGGGGTTTTCTCTACGAGCAGTACTTC
CASSLRGFLYEQYF
>NA|TRBJ2-1|TRBV20-1|NA
TGCAGTGCAGCCCTCCGGGGTGAGCAGTTCTTC
CSAALRGEQFF
>NA|TRBJ1-5|TRBV4-2|NA
TGTGCCAGCAGCCAAGAGCCAGATCAGCCCCAGCATTTT
CASSQEPDQPQHF
>NA|TRBJ2-3|TRBV2|TRBD2
TGTGCCAGCAGTGAAGATAGCGGGCCTAGCACAGATACGCAGTATTTT
CASSEDSGPSTDTQYF
>NA|TRBJ1-1|TRBV29-1|NA
TGCAGCGTTGATGAGATGAACACTGAAGCTTTCTTT
CSVDEMNTEAFF
>NA|TRBJ1-1|TRBV30|NA
TGTGCCTGGACAGGGTCATACACTGAAGCTTTCTTT
CAWTGSYTEAFF
>few|TRBJ1-5|TRBV7-2|TRBD1
TGTGCCAGCAGCACCCGGGACAGTAATCAGCCCCAGCATTTT
CASSTRDSNQPQHF
>NA|TRBJ2-3|TRBV5-1|NA
TGCGCCAGCAGCCTCGCCGGGGGCACAGATACGCAGTATTTT
CASSLAGGTDTQYF
>once|TRBJ2-7|TRBV4-1|NA
TGCGCCAGCAGCCAAGTTATGACAAGGGGCGACGAGCAGTACTTC
CASSQVMTRGDEQYF
>NA|TRBJ2-1|TRBV11-3|TRBD1
TGTGCCAGCAGCCCGACAGGACAGGGCGTATACAATGAGCAGTTCTTC
CASSPTGQGVYNEQFF
>NA|TRBJ2-7|TRBV9|NA
TGTGCCAGCAGCGTAGCACCCCAGTTCGACTACGAGCAGTACTTC
CASSVAPQFDYEQYF
>NA|TRBJ2-7|TRBV5-1|NA
TGCGCCAGCAGCTGGGACGGCAGCTCCTACGAGCAGTACTTC
CASSWDGSSYEQYF
>few|TRBJ2-1|TRBV23-1|NA
TGCGCCAGCAGTCTAACGGGATCCTCCTACAATGAGCAGTTCTTC
CASSLTGSSYNEQFF
>NA|TRBJ2-5|TRBV11-1|NA
TGTCCCTCCACCGGAGGAATGGGATTTCAAGAGACCCAGTACTTC
CPSTGGMGFQETQYF
>NA|TRBJ1-4|TRBV30|NA
TGTGCCTGGAGTATTAAAGGCGGCCAATTTTTT
CAWSIKGGQFF
>NA|TRBJ1-2|TRBV9|NA
TGTGCCAGCAGCGTAGTAGGGACGGAAGGCTACACCTTC
CASSVVGTEGYTF
>NA|TRBJ2-5|TRBV5-6|TRBD1
TGTGCCAGCAGCTTCCTGACAGGGGCCGGGGGAGAGACCCAGTACTTC
CASSFLTGAGGETQYF